This T cell receptor (beta chain) appears in the sequencing data of a study of shared clonotypes between healthy human individuals. Genomic DNA (from each subset) was split evenly across several immunoSEQ plates. The unsorted PBMC replicate PCRs were performed with about 290 ng DNA, tens of thousands of T cell genomes. The repertoire was sequenced with immunoSEQ multiplex PCR; TCRdb's copy has only in-frame clones and lacks some. The sample contains roughly 500,000 clones, 70% to 80% of which appear only once. Germline values: CDR1 LNHDA, CDR2 SQIVND (reference sequence). The CDR3 has 14 residues. V gave up 4 bases and J gave up 0 bases, with 9 bases separating them. General study findings and limits: Blood was the only sampled material, and tissue repertoires likely differ.

About this clone: Its antigen is still unknown.

This TCR derives from a woman aged 40 to 55 in good health. Some clones in this sample may be carry-over from other donors' samples. The sample comprised PBMCs. The gene calls are TRBV19 and TRBJ1-1; D possibly corresponds to TRBD1 (6 bases). The CDR3, as DNA: TGTGCCAGTAGTACTTGGGACATGAACACTGAAGCTTTCTTT. Translating gives CASSTWDMNTEAFF.